This T cell receptor (beta chain) was identified during a study of regulatory T cells in long-lasting Graves disease. Study details: Antithyroid drugs had been given to newly diagnosed Graves' patients for under 3 months.

Noted time point: newly diagnosed GD, antithyroid drugs for less than 3 months. There was RNA extracted from PBMCs, and the TCR library was made from it. Those enrolled as patients came out of an endocrinology department in Xi'an, China. This CDR3 has 14 amino acids. The ends were cut back, 5 bases at V and 4 bases at J, with 14 bases in the middle. This clonotype occurred many times. Arm-PCR of CDR3 regions and iRepertoire HTBI primers were used to build TCR beta libraries. TCRdb reprocessed the multiplex PCR reads via MiXCR and lists one record per CDR3 protein. The sample has some 410,000 distinct CDR3 sequences; roughly 15% are singletons. The sample also formed part of further work on T cells in Graves' hyperthyroidism and ophthalmopathy. In that study: Most expanded thyroid clonotypes above 0.001 recurred in blood.

Sequenced material: peripheral blood mononuclear cells (PBMCs), taken at new diagnosis, from a patient treated with antithyroid drugs. V gene TRBV12-3 or TRBV12-4 combines with J gene TRBJ1-2; D is unclear. This TCR was recovered from a woman in her twenties or thirties with Graves disease. CDR3: CASSGVPTVYGYTF. In DNA, the CDR3 is TGTGCCAGCAGTGGAGTCCCCACCGTCTATGGCTACACCTTC.